The rows below give T cell receptor beta chains drawn from one sample of a study of Tregs in tolerant kidney transplant recipients. The assay was immunoSEQ multiplex PCR, and TCRdb's table has in-frame clones only and misses some. This table has some 65,000 clones, 65% to 85% appearing once. Sequenced sample: CD4+ T cells from blood. All receptors derive from a human donor in good health. Each CDR3 is given with its conserved first and last residue. Each record gives: clone size, V gene, J gene, D gene, CDR3 DNA, CDR3 protein. A D gene is named only where the DNA matches it firmly. Where a row states a size, it is once, few, many or the class of an expanded clone; other rows omit it.

clone size: -
V gene: TRBV2
J gene: TRBJ1-5
D gene: -
CDR3 DNA: TGTGCCAGCAGTGAAGCGCTTTCCGGCAATCAGCCCCAGCATTTT
CDR3 protein: CASSEALSGNQPQHF

clone size: -
V gene: TRBV6-5
J gene: TRBJ1-6
D gene: TRBD1
CDR3 DNA: TGTGCCAGTACCGGGACAGGGAATTCACCCCTCCACTTT
CDR3 protein: CASTGTGNSPLHF

clone size: -
V gene: TRBV29-1
J gene: TRBJ2-5
D gene: TRBD2
CDR3 DNA: TGCAGCGTCCAGAGGAGCGGGACTGGCTTGGAGACCCAGTACTTC
CDR3 protein: CSVQRSGTGLETQYF

clone size: -
V gene: TRBV5-4
J gene: TRBJ2-1
D gene: TRBD2
CDR3 DNA: TGTGCCATTGCGGGGGGAGGGTTTGCCAATGAGCAGTTCTTC
CDR3 protein: CAIAGGGFANEQFF

clone size: -
V gene: TRBV7-3
J gene: TRBJ2-7
D gene: TRBD2
CDR3 DNA: TGTGCCAGCAGGTTGATGGGACTAGCGGATTCCTCCTACGAGCAGTACTTC
CDR3 protein: CASRLMGLADSSYEQYF

clone size: -
V gene: TRBV4-2
J gene: TRBJ2-1
D gene: -
CDR3 DNA: TGTGCCAGCAGCCGAGATAGCTTAGGTCAGTTCTTC
CDR3 protein: CASSRDSLGQFF

clone size: once
V gene: TRBV2
J gene: TRBJ1-5
D gene: -
CDR3 DNA: TGTGCCAGCAGGTTCGAGTCAGGGGTCCAGCCCCAGCATTTT
CDR3 protein: CASRFESGVQPQHF

clone size: -
V gene: TRBV11-2
J gene: TRBJ2-5
D gene: TRBD2
CDR3 DNA: TGTGCCAGCAGCTTACTAGGACTAGCGGGACGGACCGAGACCCAGTACTTC
CDR3 protein: CASSLLGLAGRTETQYF

clone size: -
V gene: TRBV15
J gene: TRBJ1-1
D gene: -
CDR3 DNA: TGTGCCACCAGCTATGCCGCTACAGGCGCTGAAGCTTTCTTT
CDR3 protein: CATSYAATGAEAFF

clone size: -
V gene: TRBV6-1
J gene: TRBJ2-1
D gene: TRBD2
CDR3 DNA: TGTGCCAGCAGTGAAGATAGCGGGTTATACAATGAGCAGTTCTTC
CDR3 protein: CASSEDSGLYNEQFF

clone size: -
V gene: TRBV11-3
J gene: TRBJ2-1
D gene: TRBD2
CDR3 DNA: TGTGCCAGCAGACCCGGATTTCTAGCGGGAGGGGACCCCTACAATGAGCAGTTCTTC
CDR3 protein: CASRPGFLAGGDPYNEQFF

clone size: -
V gene: TRBV9
J gene: TRBJ2-2
D gene: TRBD1
CDR3 DNA: TGTGCCAGCAGCGCTGGGACAGCTGCCGGGGAGCTGTTTTTT
CDR3 protein: CASSAGTAAGELFF

clone size: -
V gene: TRBV21-1
J gene: TRBJ2-1
D gene: -
CDR3 DNA: TGTGCCAGCAGCAATTGGAAGAGAGCGGGATCAGCCGTCCAAAACAATGAGCAGTTCTTC
CDR3 protein: CASSNWKRAGSAVQNNEQFF

clone size: -
V gene: TRBV7-5
J gene: TRBJ2-1
D gene: -
CDR3 DNA: TGTGCCAGAAGCCTGCACAATGAGCAGTTCTTC
CDR3 protein: CARSLHNEQFF

clone size: -
V gene: TRBV11-3
J gene: TRBJ2-5
D gene: -
CDR3 DNA: TGTGCCAGCAGCGCGGGCCTAAAATTACAAGAGACCCAGTACTTC
CDR3 protein: CASSAGLKLQETQYF

clone size: -
V gene: TRBV7-3
J gene: TRBJ2-3
D gene: -
CDR3 DNA: TGTGCCAGCAGCTCCGTGGGTGGGGGCCAGGGAACGCAGTATTTT
CDR3 protein: CASSSVGGGQGTQYF

clone size: -
V gene: TRBV13
J gene: TRBJ1-2
D gene: TRBD1
CDR3 DNA: TGTGCCAGCAGCCCAGGGGGCGAGGATGGCTACACCTTC
CDR3 protein: CASSPGGEDGYTF

clone size: -
V gene: TRBV6-6
J gene: TRBJ1-2
D gene: -
CDR3 DNA: TGTGCCAGCAGTTACGGTCACGATGGCTACACCTTC
CDR3 protein: CASSYGHDGYTF

clone size: -
V gene: TRBV27
J gene: TRBJ1-6
D gene: -
CDR3 DNA: TGTGCCAGCAGTCCCATTGACAGGTTTTCACCCCTCCACTTT
CDR3 protein: CASSPIDRFSPLHF

clone size: -
V gene: TRBV30
J gene: TRBJ1-5
D gene: -
CDR3 DNA: TGTGCCTGGAGTGTACGGCTGCTCGATCAGCCCCAGCATTTT
CDR3 protein: CAWSVRLLDQPQHF

clone size: -
V gene: TRBV6-5
J gene: TRBJ1-6
D gene: TRBD1
CDR3 DNA: TGTGCCAGCAGCCGGGGACAGGGGGCACCCCTCCACTTT
CDR3 protein: CASSRGQGAPLHF

clone size: -
V gene: TRBV28
J gene: TRBJ1-2
D gene: -
CDR3 DNA: TGTGCCAGCAGTTCTAGGCCAACAGGAGCTAACTATGGCTACACCTTC
CDR3 protein: CASSSRPTGANYGYTF

clone size: -
V gene: TRBV19
J gene: TRBJ1-5
D gene: -
CDR3 DNA: TGTGCCAGTAGTATTCAGGGGTTTAGCAATCAGCCCCAGCATTTT
CDR3 protein: CASSIQGFSNQPQHF

clone size: -
V gene: TRBV6-5
J gene: TRBJ1-4
D gene: -
CDR3 DNA: TGTGCCAGCAGTTACGCAGCAGCGGTGGGTGAAAAACTGTTTTTT
CDR3 protein: CASSYAAAVGEKLFF

clone size: -
V gene: TRBV13
J gene: TRBJ2-7
D gene: TRBD2
CDR3 DNA: TGTGCCAGCAGTCCCGGGACTAGTCGACGGGGGCAGTACTTC
CDR3 protein: CASSPGTSRRGQYF

clone size: -
V gene: TRBV6-6
J gene: TRBJ1-6
D gene: -
CDR3 DNA: TGTGCCAGCAGCCAAACAACCTATAATTCACCCCTCCACTTT
CDR3 protein: CASSQTTYNSPLHF

clone size: -
V gene: TRBV30
J gene: TRBJ2-2
D gene: -
CDR3 DNA: TGTGCCTGGAGTGTATTGGGGGGCACCGGGGAGCTGTTTTTT
CDR3 protein: CAWSVLGGTGELFF

clone size: -
V gene: TRBV27
J gene: TRBJ2-7
D gene: -
CDR3 DNA: TGTGCCAGCAGTTTATCAGGGGAGCAGTACTTC
CDR3 protein: CASSLSGEQYF

clone size: -
V gene: TRBV6-5
J gene: TRBJ2-1
D gene: TRBD1
CDR3 DNA: TGTGCCAGCAGTACCCCGGGACAGGGGACCGGGGAGCAGTTCTTC
CDR3 protein: CASSTPGQGTGEQFF

clone size: -
V gene: TRBV7-9
J gene: TRBJ2-6
D gene: -
CDR3 DNA: TGTGCCAGCAGCCCCAGGGTCTCTGGGGCCAACGTCCTGACTTTC
CDR3 protein: CASSPRVSGANVLTF

clone size: -
V gene: TRBV11-2
J gene: TRBJ1-6
D gene: TRBD1
CDR3 DNA: TGTGCCAGCAGCTCATCCTCCCGGCGGACAGGCCATAATTCACCCCTCCACTTT
CDR3 protein: CASSSSSRRTGHNSPLHF

clone size: -
V gene: TRBV10-1
J gene: TRBJ2-1
D gene: TRBD1
CDR3 DNA: TGCGCCAGCGACAGGGCAGGGGGTTTCCTTGAGCAGTTCTTC
CDR3 protein: CASDRAGGFLEQFF

clone size: once
V gene: TRBV5-1
J gene: TRBJ2-2
D gene: -
CDR3 DNA: TGCGCCAGCAGCTTGCGGGCTGCCCTCGCCGGGGAGCTGTTTTTT
CDR3 protein: CASSLRAALAGELFF

clone size: many
V gene: TRBV29-1
J gene: TRBJ1-1
D gene: TRBD1
CDR3 DNA: TGCAGCGCTCGCCGACAGGGGAACACTGAAGCTTTCTTT
CDR3 protein: CSARRQGNTEAFF

clone size: -
V gene: TRBV5-1
J gene: TRBJ2-3
D gene: -
CDR3 DNA: TGCGCCAGCAGTTTTCCCCCCGGACCTTTGGCGGGGAAGAGTAGCACAGATACGCAGTATTTT
CDR3 protein: CASSFPPGPLAGKSSTDTQYF

clone size: -
V gene: TRBV7-9
J gene: TRBJ1-1
D gene: -
CDR3 DNA: TGTGCCAGCAGCTCACAGGGTAACACTGAAGCTTTCTTT
CDR3 protein: CASSSQGNTEAFF

clone size: once
V gene: TRBV18
J gene: TRBJ2-1
D gene: -
CDR3 DNA: TGTGCCAGCTCACCACTCGTAGATAATGAGCAGTTCTTC
CDR3 protein: CASSPLVDNEQFF

clone size: -
V gene: TRBV5-1
J gene: TRBJ2-7
D gene: -
CDR3 DNA: TGCGCCAGCAGCCAGAGGACAGTTAACTACGAGCAGTACTTC
CDR3 protein: CASSQRTVNYEQYF

clone size: once
V gene: TRBV6-5
J gene: TRBJ1-2
D gene: TRBD1
CDR3 DNA: TGTGCCAGCAGTTACTCGGGGACAGGGGAAACTGGCTACACCTTC
CDR3 protein: CASSYSGTGETGYTF

clone size: once
V gene: TRBV6-5
J gene: TRBJ1-2
D gene: -
CDR3 DNA: TGTGCCAGCAGTTACCTCGGGACCAAGGGCCACTATGGCTACACCTTC
CDR3 protein: CASSYLGTKGHYGYTF

clone size: -
V gene: TRBV15
J gene: TRBJ1-4
D gene: -
CDR3 DNA: TGTGCCACCAGCAGAACATCCGGGGAAAAACTGTTTTTT
CDR3 protein: CATSRTSGEKLFF

clone size: -
V gene: TRBV6-1
J gene: TRBJ1-1
D gene: TRBD1
CDR3 DNA: TGTGCCAGCAGTGAGACAGGGAGGCTCACTGAAGCTTTCTTT
CDR3 protein: CASSETGRLTEAFF

clone size: few
V gene: TRBV5-1
J gene: TRBJ2-7
D gene: TRBD1
CDR3 DNA: TGCGCCAGCAGCCCCGGGACAGGGCGCTACGAGCAGTACTTC
CDR3 protein: CASSPGTGRYEQYF

clone size: few
V gene: TRBV28
J gene: TRBJ2-4
D gene: -
CDR3 DNA: TGTGCCAGCAGTTCCCCGGAGGGAGCCAAAAACATTCAGTACTTC
CDR3 protein: CASSSPEGAKNIQYF

clone size: -
V gene: TRBV19
J gene: TRBJ2-1
D gene: TRBD2
CDR3 DNA: TGTGCCAGTAGTAGGGGGGAGCGGGGTTACGGGTACAATGAGCAGTTCTTC
CDR3 protein: CASSRGERGYGYNEQFF

clone size: -
V gene: TRBV27
J gene: TRBJ1-2
D gene: TRBD1
CDR3 DNA: TGTGCCAGCCGCCGGGACAGGGTTTCTGGCTACACCTTC
CDR3 protein: CASRRDRVSGYTF

clone size: -
V gene: TRBV21-1
J gene: TRBJ1-5
D gene: -
CDR3 DNA: TGTGCCAGCAGCAAAGTTCAGGGAAGGGCCAATCAGCCCCAGCATTTT
CDR3 protein: CASSKVQGRANQPQHF

clone size: -
V gene: TRBV5-1
J gene: TRBJ1-1
D gene: -
CDR3 DNA: TGCGCCAGCAGCAAGGACGGCTTACTATCCGTGGAAGCTTTCTTT
CDR3 protein: CASSKDGLLSVEAFF

clone size: -
V gene: TRBV15
J gene: TRBJ2-7
D gene: TRBD2
CDR3 DNA: TGTGCCACCAGCAGAGGATTACGGGGAGGGTCTTCCTACGAGCAGTACTTC
CDR3 protein: CATSRGLRGGSSYEQYF

clone size: -
V gene: TRBV7-9
J gene: TRBJ2-3
D gene: -
CDR3 DNA: TGTGCCAGCAGCTCCTACGATAGCACAGATACGCAGTATTTT
CDR3 protein: CASSSYDSTDTQYF